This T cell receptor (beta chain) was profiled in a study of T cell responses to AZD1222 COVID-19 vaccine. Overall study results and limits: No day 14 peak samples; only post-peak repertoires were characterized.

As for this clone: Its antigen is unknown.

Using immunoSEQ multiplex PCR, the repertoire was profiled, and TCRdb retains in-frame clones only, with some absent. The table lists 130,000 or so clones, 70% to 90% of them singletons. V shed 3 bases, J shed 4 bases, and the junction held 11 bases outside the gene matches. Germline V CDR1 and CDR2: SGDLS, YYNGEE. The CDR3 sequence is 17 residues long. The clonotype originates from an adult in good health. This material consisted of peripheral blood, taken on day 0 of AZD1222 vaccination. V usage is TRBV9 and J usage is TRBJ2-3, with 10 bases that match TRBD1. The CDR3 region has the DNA TGTGCCAGCAGCGCTTACCGGGACAGGGGATCCCCAGATACGCAGTATTTT. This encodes CASSAYRDRGSPDTQYF.